Listed below are T cell receptor beta chains from one sample, sequenced in a study of cytomegalovirus exposure and HLA in healthy donors. The method was immunoSEQ multiplex PCR; TCRdb's version includes in-frame clones alone and lacks a portion of them. Of around 85,000 clones listed, about 80% were seen once; the top ten hold 20% to 25%. The sequenced sample was PBMCs. These receptors were collected from a woman in her fifties or sixties in good health and CMV-seropositive. The CDR3 runs from the conserved cysteine through the conserved F or W.

>TRBV9|TRBJ2-5
CASSRTAKQETQYF
>TRBV9|TRBJ2-5
CASSVGDRNQETQYF
>TRBV6-1|TRBJ1-1
CASSARQLSNTEAFF
>TRBV7-9|TRBJ2-5
CASSKGQGGETQYF
>TRBV2|TRBJ1-2
CASSYRQGASYGYTF
>TRBV6-5|TRBJ1-2
CASSYSRGLTNYGYTF
>TRBV29-1|TRBJ1-2
CSGLASGTANYGYTF
>TRBV7-6|TRBJ1-6
CASSLGPSRDSPLHF
>TRBV13|TRBJ1-5
CASSPTILTGGGSSNQPQHF
>TRBV4-2|TRBJ1-2
CASSSRTGEYGYTF
>TRBV19|TRBJ2-2
CASSNRDSIITGELFF
>TRBV27|TRBJ1-1
CASSYTGNTEAFF
>TRBV5-1|TRBJ2-1
CASSLGRLPEQFF
>TRBV11-3|TRBJ2-1
CASSPYGGGYNEQFF
>TRBV18|TRBJ1-1
CASSPRQGENTEAFF
>TRBV5-5|TRBJ1-4
CASSLGDREATNEKLFF
>TRBV11-3|TRBJ2-1
CASSLGRNEQFF
>TRBV30|TRBJ1-2
CAWETGTYGYTF
>TRBV19|TRBJ2-3
CASSKDRRTDTQYF
>TRBV11-3|TRBJ2-5
CASSRSRERQETQYF
>TRBV19|TRBJ1-2
CASSRFDGGEYGYTF
>TRBV4-1|TRBJ1-1
CASSQDGTGNTEAFF
>TRBV6-5|TRBJ1-1
CASSYGEGRGTEAFF
>TRBV11-3|TRBJ2-3
CASSSTRGRSDTQYF
>TRBV5-1|TRBJ2-3
CASSLGEGDTQYF
>TRBV10-3|TRBJ1-2
CAISESRGRQSQNDYGYTF
>TRBV29-1|TRBJ1-4
CSVEVQMGKLFF
>TRBV6-1|TRBJ1-1
CASSRTGVVNTEAFF
>TRBV6-1|TRBJ2-3
CASSVRVSDTQYF